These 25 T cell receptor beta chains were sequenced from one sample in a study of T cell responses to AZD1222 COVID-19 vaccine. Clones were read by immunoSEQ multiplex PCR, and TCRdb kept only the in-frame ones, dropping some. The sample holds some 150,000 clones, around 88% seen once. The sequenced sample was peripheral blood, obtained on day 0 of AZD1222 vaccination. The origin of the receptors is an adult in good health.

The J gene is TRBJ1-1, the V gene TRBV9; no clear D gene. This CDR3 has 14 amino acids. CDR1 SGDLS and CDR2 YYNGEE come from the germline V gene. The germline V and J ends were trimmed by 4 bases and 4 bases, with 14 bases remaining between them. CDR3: CASSFLEEGTEAFF. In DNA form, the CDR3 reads TGTGCCAGCAGCTTCCTAGAGGAGGGCACTGAAGCTTTCTTT.

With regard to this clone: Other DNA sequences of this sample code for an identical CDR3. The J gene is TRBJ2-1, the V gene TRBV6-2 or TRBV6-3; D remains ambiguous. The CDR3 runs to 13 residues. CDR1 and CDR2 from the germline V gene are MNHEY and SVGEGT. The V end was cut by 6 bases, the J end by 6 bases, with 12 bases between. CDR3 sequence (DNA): TGTGCCAGCAGCCTCGGACGCGTCAATGAGCAGTTCTTC. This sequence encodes CASSLGRVNEQFF.

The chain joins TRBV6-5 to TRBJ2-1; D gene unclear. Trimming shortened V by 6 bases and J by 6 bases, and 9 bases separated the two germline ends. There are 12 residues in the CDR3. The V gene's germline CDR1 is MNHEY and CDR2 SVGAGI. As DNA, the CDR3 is TGTGCCAGCAGCCGGCTAGGCAATGAGCAGTTCTTC. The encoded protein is CASSRLGNEQFF.

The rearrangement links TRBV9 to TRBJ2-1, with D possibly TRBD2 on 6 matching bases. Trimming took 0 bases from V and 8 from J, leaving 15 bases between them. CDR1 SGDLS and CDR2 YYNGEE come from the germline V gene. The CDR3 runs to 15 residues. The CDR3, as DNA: TGTGCCAGCAGCGTAGGGAATACCCGGGAGTATGAGCAGTTCTTC. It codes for CASSVGNTREYEQFF.

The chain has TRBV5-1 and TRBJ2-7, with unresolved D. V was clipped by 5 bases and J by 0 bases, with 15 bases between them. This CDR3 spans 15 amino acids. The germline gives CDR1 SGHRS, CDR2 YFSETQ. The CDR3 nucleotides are TGCGCCAGCAGTCATCTCCCCAGGAGCTCCTACGAGCAGTACTTC. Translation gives CASSHLPRSSYEQYF. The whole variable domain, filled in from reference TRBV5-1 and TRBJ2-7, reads KAGVTQTPRYLIKTRGQQVTLSCSPISGHRSVSWYQQTPGQGLQFLFEYFSETQRNKGNFPGRFSGRQFSNSRSEMNVSTLELGDSALYLCASSHLPRSSYEQYFGPGTRLTVT.

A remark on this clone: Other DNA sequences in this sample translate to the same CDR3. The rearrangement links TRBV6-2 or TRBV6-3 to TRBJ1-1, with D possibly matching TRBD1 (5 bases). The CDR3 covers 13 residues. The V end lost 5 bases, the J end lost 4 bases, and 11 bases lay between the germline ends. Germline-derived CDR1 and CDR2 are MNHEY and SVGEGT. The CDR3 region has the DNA TGTGCCAGCAGTAAACCGGGGGGCACTGAAGCTTTCTTT. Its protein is CASSKPGGTEAFF.

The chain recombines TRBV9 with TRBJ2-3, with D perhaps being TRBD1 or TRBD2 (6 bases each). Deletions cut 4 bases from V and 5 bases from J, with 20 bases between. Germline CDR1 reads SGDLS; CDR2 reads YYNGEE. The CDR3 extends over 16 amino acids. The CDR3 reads CASSPRLEGGLDTQYF. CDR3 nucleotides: TGTGCCAGCAGCCCTCGACTAGAAGGGGGATTAGATACGCAGTATTTT. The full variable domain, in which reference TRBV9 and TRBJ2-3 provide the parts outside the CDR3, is DSGVTQTPKHLITATGQRVTLRCSPRSGDLSVYWYQQSLDQGLQFLIQYYNGEERAKGNILERFSAQQFPDLHSELNLSSLELGDSALYFCASSPRLEGGLDTQYFGPGTRLTVL.

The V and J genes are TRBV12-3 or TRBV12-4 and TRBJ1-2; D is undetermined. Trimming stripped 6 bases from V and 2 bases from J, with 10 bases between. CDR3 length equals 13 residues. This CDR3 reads CASSRSENYGYTF. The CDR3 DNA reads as TGTGCCAGCAGCAGAAGTGAGAACTATGGCTACACCTTC.

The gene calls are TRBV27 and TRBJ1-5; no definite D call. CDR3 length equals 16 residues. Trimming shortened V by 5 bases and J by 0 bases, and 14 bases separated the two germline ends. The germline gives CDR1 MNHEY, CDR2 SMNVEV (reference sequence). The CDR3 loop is CASSTTGLISNQPQHF. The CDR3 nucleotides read TGTGCCAGCAGTACCACTGGGCTGATTAGCAATCAGCCCCAGCATTTT.

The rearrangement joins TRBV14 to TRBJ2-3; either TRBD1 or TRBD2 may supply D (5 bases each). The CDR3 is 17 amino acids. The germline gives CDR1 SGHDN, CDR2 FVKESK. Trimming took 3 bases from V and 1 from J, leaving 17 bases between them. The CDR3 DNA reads TGTGCCAGCAGCCACCCCGGGGCAGGTTGGGGCACAGATACGCAGTATTTT. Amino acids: CASSHPGAGWGTDTQYF.

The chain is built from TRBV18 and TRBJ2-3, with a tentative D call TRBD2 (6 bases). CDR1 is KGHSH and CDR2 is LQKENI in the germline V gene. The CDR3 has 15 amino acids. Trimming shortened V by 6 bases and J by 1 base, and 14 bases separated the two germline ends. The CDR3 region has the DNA TGTGCCAGCTCCAGGGACTCTGCGGGCACAGATACGCAGTATTTT. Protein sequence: CASSRDSAGTDTQYF.

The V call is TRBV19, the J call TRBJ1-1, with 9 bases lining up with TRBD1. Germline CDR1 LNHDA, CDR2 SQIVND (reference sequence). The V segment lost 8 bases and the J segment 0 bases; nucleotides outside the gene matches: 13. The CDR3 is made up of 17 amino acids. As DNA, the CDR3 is TGTGCCAGTTCCGGGACAGGGACCTCCCTTTTGAACACTGAAGCTTTCTTT. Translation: CASSGTGTSLLNTEAFF. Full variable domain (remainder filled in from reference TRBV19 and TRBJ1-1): DGGITQSPKYLFRKEGQNVTLSCEQNLNHDAMYWYRQDPGQGLRLIYYSQIVNDFQKGDIAEGYSVSREKKESFPLTVTSAQKNPTAFYLCASSGTGTSLLNTEAFFGQGTRLTVV.

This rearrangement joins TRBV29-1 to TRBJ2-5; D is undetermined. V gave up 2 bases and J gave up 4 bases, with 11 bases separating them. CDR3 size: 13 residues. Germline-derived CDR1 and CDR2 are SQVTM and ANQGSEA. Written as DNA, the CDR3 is TGCAGCGTTGAAATTGGTAGCTCAGAGACCCAGTACTTC. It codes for CSVEIGSSETQYF.

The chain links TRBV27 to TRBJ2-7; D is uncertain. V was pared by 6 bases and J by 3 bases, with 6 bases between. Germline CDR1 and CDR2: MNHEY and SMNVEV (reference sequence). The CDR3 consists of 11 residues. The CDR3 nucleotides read TGTGCCAGCAGAACAAACTACGAGCAGTACTTC. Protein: CASRTNYEQYF.

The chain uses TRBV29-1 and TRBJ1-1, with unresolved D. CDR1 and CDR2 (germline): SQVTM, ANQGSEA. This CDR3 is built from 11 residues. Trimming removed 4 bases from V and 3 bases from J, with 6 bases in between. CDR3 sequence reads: CSVGSDTEAFF. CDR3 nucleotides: TGCAGCGTTGGGAGCGACACTGAAGCTTTCTTT. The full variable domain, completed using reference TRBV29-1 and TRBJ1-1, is SAVISQKPSRDICQRGTSLTIQCQVDSQVTMMFWYRQQPGQSLTLIATANQGSEATYESGFVIDKFPISRPNLTFSTLTVSNMSPEDSSIYLCSVGSDTEAFFGQGTRLTVV.

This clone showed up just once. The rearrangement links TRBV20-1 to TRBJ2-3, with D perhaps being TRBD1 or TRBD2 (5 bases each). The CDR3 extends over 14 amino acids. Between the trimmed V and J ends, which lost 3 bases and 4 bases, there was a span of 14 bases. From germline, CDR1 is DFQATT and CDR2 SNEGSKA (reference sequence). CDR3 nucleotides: TGCAGTGCTAGTGTGGGGACCGGTTCAGATACGCAGTATTTT. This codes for CSASVGTGSDTQYF.

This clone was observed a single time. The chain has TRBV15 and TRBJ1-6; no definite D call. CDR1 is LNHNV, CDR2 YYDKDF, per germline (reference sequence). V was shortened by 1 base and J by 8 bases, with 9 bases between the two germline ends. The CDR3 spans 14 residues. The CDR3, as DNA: TGTGCCACCAGCAGAGGGCCGCCTGATTCACCCCTCCACTTT. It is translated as CATSRGPPDSPLHF.

CDR3 sequence reads: CASSQGLAGTDEQFF. In DNA, the CDR3 is TGCGCCAGCAGCCAAGGACTAGCGGGAACCGATGAGCAGTTCTTC. This sequence joins TRBV4-1 and TRBJ2-1, with 11 bases identical to TRBD2. The V segment lost 1 base and the J segment 8 bases; nucleotides outside the gene matches: 4. The CDR3 runs 15 residues. Germline V CDR1 and CDR2: MGHRA, YSYEKL.

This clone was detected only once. DNA of the CDR3: TGCGCCAGCAGCTTGGCCGGCGAGCTTCTGGGCGATGAGCAGTTCTTC. Protein product: CASSLAGELLGDEQFF. The rearrangement joins TRBV5-1 to TRBJ2-1; D is ambiguous. This CDR3 has 16 amino acids. The germline V gene has CDR1 SGHRS and CDR2 YFSETQ. V lost 0 bases and J lost 8, with 18 bases in between.

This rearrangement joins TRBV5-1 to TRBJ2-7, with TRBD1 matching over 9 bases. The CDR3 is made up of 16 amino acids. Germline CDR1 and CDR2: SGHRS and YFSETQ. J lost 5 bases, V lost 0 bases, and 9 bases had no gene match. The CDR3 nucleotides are TGCGCCAGCAGCTTGGGATGGGGACAGGGTACCCACGAGCAGTACTTC. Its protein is CASSLGWGQGTHEQYF.

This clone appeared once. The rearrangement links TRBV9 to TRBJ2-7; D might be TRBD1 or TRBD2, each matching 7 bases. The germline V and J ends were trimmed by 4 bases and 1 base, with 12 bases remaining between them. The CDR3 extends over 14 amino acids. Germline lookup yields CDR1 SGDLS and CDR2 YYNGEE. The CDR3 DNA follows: TGTGCCAGCAGCCCTCAGGGGGGGTCCTACGAGCAGTACTTC. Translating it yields CASSPQGGSYEQYF.

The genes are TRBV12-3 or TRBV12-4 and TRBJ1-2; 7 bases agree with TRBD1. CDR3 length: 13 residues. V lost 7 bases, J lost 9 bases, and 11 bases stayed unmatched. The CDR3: CASTTSGGKRYTF. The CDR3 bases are TGTGCCAGCACAACCTCAGGGGGGAAACGCTACACCTTC.

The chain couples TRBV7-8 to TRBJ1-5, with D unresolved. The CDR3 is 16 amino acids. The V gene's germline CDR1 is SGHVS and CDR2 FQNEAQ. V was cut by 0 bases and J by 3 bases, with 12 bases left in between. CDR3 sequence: CASSLASRPANQPQHF. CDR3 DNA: TGTGCCAGCAGCTTAGCGTCTCGGCCGGCCAATCAGCCCCAGCATTTT.

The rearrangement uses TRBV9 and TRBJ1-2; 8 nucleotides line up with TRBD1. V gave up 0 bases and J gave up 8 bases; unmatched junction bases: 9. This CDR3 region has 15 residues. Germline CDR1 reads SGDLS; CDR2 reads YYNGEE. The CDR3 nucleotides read TGTGCCAGCAGCGTAGCTGGCCAGGGGGCCGGGGGCTACACCTTC. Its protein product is CASSVAGQGAGGYTF.

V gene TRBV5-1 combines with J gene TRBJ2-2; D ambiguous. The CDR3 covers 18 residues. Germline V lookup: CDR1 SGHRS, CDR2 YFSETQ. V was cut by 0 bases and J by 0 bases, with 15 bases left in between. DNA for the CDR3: TGCGCCAGCAGCTTGGGTGTTGTACGGGCGTCGAACACCGGGGAGCTGTTTTTT. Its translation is CASSLGVVRASNTGELFF.